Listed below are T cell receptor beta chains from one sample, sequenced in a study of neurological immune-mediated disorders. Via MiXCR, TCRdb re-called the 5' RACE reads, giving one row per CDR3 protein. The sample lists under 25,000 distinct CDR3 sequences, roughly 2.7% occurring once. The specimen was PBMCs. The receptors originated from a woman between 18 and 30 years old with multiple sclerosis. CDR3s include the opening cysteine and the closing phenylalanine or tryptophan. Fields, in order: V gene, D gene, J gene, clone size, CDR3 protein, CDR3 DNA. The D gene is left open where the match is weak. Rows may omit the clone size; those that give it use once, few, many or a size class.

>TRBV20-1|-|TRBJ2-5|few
CSARDRDLITETQYF
TGCAGTGCTAGAGATAGGGACTTGATTACGGAGACCCAGTACTTC
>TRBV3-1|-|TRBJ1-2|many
CASSPGVRANYGYTF
TGTGCCAGCAGCCCTGGGGTCAGAGCTAACTATGGCTACACCTTC
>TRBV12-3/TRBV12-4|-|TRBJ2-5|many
CASSLASGTSQETQYF
TGTGCCAGCAGTTTAGCTAGCGGAACCTCCCAAGAGACCCAGTACTTC
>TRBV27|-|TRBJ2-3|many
CASSPRSDTQYF
TGTGCCAGCAGTCCACGTTCGGATACGCAGTATTTT
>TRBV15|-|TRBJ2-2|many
CATSIPAGELFF
TGTGCCACCAGCATCCCCGCCGGGGAGCTGTTTTTT
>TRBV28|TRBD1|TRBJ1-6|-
CASNDRDPYNSPLHF
TGTGCCAGCAACGACAGGGATCCCTATAATTCACCCCTCCACTTT
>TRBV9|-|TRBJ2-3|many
CASSPGGRYTDTQYF
TGTGCCAGCAGCCCCGGTGGGCGGTACACAGATACGCAGTATTTT
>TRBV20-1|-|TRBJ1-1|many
CSAGHQGNTEAFF
TGCAGTGCTGGTCATCAGGGGAACACTGAAGCTTTCTTT
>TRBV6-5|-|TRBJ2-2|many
CASSYSGKLFF
TGTGCCAGCAGTTACTCTGGGAAGCTGTTTTTT
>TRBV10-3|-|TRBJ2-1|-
CAISEHNEQFF
TGTGCCATCAGTGAGCATAATGAGCAGTTCTTC
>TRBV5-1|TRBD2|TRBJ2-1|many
CASSLGTSRDEQFF
TGCGCCAGCAGCTTGGGGACTAGTCGGGATGAGCAGTTCTTC
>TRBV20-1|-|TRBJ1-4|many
CSARPGANEKLFF
TGCAGTGCTAGACCGGGTGCTAATGAAAAACTGTTTTTT
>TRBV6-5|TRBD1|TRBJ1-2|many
CASSYGTGVYGYTF
TGTGCCAGCAGTTACGGTACAGGGGTCTATGGCTACACCTTC
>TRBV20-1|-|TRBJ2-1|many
CSAFSASGSYNEQFF
TGCAGTGCTTTCTCCGCTTCGGGCTCCTACAATGAGCAGTTCTTC
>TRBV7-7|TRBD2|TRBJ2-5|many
CASSPGLVETQYF
TGTGCTAGCAGCCCTGGACTAGTTGAGACCCAGTACTTC
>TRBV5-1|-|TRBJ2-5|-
CASSLRGNAETQYF
TGCGCCAGCAGCTTGAGGGGGAACGCAGAGACCCAGTACTTC
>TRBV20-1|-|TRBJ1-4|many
CSALLVGGREKLFF
TGCAGTGCCCTATTAGTCGGGGGACGAGAAAAACTGTTTTTT
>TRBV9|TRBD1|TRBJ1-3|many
CASSVRGQGPPGDTIYF
TGTGCCAGCAGCGTACGGGGACAGGGGCCCCCGGGCGACACCATATATTTT
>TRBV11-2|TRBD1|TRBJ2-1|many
CASSLGTGYNEQFF
TGTGCCAGCAGCTTAGGGACAGGGTACAATGAGCAGTTCTTC
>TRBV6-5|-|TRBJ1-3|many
CASRIDRTGNTIYF
TGTGCCAGCAGAATCGACAGGACTGGAAACACCATATATTTT
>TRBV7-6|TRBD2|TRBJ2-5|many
CASSLTGSGGQETQYF
TGTGCCAGCAGCTTAACTGGTAGCGGGGGACAAGAGACCCAGTACTTC
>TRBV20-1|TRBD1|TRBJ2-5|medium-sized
CSAITVGQAFSGRETQYF
TGCAGTGCCATTACCGTGGGACAGGCTTTTTCCGGTAGAGAGACCCAGTACTTC
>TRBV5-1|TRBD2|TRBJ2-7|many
CASSLGLAASYEQYF
TGCGCCAGCAGCCTCGGACTAGCGGCCTCCTACGAGCAGTACTTC
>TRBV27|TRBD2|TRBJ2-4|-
CASKRRGRVKNIQYF
TGTGCCAGCAAGAGGCGGGGGAGGGTCAAAAACATTCAGTACTTC
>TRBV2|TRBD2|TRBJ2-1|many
CASSGTSAYNEQFF
TGTGCCAGCAGCGGGACTAGCGCCTACAATGAGCAGTTCTTC
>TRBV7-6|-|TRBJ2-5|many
CASRRKAGFYQETQYF
TGTGCCAGCAGACGTAAGGCAGGGTTCTACCAAGAGACCCAGTACTTC
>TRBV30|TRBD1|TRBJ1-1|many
CAWTYRDRNTEAFF
TGTGCCTGGACTTACCGGGACAGGAACACTGAAGCTTTCTTT
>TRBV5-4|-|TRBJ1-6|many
CASSLGGTVSPLNF
TGTGCCAGCAGCTTGGGAGGGACGGTCTCACCCCTCAACTTT
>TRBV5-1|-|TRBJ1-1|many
CASSEGGANTEAFF
TGCGCCAGCAGTGAAGGAGGGGCCAACACTGAAGCTTTCTTT
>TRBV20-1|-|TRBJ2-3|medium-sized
CSARDPPGADTQYF
TGCAGTGCTCGGGACCCGCCCGGCGCAGATACGCAGTATTTT
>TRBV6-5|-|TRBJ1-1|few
CASRAGVNMNTEAFF
TGTGCCAGCAGGGCAGGGGTTAATATGAACACTGAAGCTTTCTTT
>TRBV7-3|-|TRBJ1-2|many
CASSRQRANYGYTF
TGTGCCAGCAGCCGGCAGCGGGCCAACTATGGCTACACCTTC
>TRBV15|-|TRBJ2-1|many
CATSSGGSYNEQFF
TGTGCCACCAGCAGCGGGGGATCCTACAATGAGCAGTTCTTC
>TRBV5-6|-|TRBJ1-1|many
CASSPAPPGAEAFF
TGTGCCAGCAGCCCGGCCCCACCGGGCGCTGAAGCTTTCTTT
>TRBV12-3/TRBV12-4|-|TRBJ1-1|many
CASSQGMNTEAFF
TGTGCCAGCAGCCAGGGCATGAACACTGAAGCTTTCTTT
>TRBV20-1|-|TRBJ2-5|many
CSSTRQAETQYF
TGCAGTTCGACCCGACAGGCAGAGACCCAGTACTTC
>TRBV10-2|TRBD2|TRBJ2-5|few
CASSDMAGGPQETQYF
TGCGCCAGCAGTGACATGGCGGGAGGGCCTCAGGAGACCCAGTACTTC
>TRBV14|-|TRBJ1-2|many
CASSQDIGAVYDGYTF
TGTGCCAGCAGCCAAGATATAGGGGCAGTTTACGATGGCTACACCTTC
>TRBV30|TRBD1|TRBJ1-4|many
CAWGTGKEKLFF
TGTGCCTGGGGGACAGGGAAGGAAAAACTGTTTTTT
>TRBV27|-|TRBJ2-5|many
CASSLNGETQYF
TGTGCCAGCAGTTTGAATGGAGAGACCCAGTACTTC
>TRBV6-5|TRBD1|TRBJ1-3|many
CASSDLGQGGNTIYF
TGTGCCAGCAGTGATCTAGGACAGGGTGGAAACACCATATATTTT
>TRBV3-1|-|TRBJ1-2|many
CASSPRPALDIYGYTF
TGTGCCAGCAGTCCCCGTCCGGCTCTCGATATTTATGGCTACACCTTC
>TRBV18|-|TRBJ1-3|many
CASSPVGNTIYF
TGTGCCAGCTCACCAGTTGGAAACACCATATATTTT
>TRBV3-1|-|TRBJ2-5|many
CASSQDQETQYF
TGTGCCAGCAGCCAAGATCAAGAGACCCAGTACTTC
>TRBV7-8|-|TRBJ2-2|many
CASSLGFAGGNTGELFF
TGTGCCAGCAGCTTAGGCTTCGCCGGGGGGAACACCGGGGAGCTGTTTTTT
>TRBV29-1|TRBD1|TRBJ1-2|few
CSVAGSGTGGAGYTF
TGCAGCGTTGCGGGTTCCGGGACAGGGGGAGCCGGCTACACCTTC
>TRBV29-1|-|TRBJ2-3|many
CSVVGAGQRDTQYF
TGCAGCGTAGTTGGGGCGGGCCAGCGGGATACGCAGTATTTT
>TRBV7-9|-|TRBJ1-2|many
CASSSAPQRQDLYGYTF
TGTGCCAGCAGCTCTGCCCCCCAACGACAGGATCTCTATGGCTACACCTTC
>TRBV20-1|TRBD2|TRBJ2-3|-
CSARDPYRGGSTDAQYF
TGCAGTGCTAGAGATCCCTATCGGGGGGGCAGCACAGATGCGCAGTATTTT
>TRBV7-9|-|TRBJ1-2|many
CASSSTGMAHYGYTF
TGTGCCAGCAGCTCCACAGGGATGGCCCACTATGGCTACACCTTC
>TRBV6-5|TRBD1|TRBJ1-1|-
CASSRGQASEAFF
TGTGCCAGCAGTAGGGGACAGGCGTCTGAAGCTTTCTTT
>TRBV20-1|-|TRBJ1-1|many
CSARGAEAFF
TGCAGTGCTAGGGGCGCTGAAGCTTTCTTT
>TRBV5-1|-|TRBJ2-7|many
CASSLQTVSEQYF
TGCGCCAGCAGCCTCCAGACAGTCTCCGAGCAGTACTTC
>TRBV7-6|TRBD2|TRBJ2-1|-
CASSAVTSGNEQFF
TGTGCCAGCAGCGCCGTGACTAGCGGCAATGAGCAGTTCTTC
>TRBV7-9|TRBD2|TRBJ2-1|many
CASSLGSRSGLADNEQFF
TGTGCCAGCAGCTTAGGCTCACGTTCGGGACTAGCGGACAATGAGCAGTTCTTC